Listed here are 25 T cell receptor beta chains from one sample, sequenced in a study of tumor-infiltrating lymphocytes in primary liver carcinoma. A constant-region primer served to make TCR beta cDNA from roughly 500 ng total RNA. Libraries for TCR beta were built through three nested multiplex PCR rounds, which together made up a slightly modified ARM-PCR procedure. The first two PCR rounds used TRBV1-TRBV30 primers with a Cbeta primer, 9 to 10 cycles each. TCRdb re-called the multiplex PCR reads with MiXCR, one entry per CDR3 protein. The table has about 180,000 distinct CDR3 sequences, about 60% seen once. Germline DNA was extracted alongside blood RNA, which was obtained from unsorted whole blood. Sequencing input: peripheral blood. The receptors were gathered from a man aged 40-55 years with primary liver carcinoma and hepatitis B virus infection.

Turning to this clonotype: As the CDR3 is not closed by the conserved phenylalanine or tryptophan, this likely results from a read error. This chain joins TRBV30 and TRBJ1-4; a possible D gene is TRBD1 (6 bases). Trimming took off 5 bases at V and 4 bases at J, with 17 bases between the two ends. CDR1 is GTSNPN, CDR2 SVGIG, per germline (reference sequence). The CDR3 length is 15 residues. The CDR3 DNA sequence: TGTGCCTGGGCACCGAAGACAGGCCTTAATGAAAAACTGTTTTTA. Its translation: CAWAPKTGLNEKLFL.

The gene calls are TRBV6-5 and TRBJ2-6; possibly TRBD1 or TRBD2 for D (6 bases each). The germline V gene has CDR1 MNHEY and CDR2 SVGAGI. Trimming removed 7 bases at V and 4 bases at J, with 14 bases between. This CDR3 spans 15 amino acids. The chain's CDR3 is CASNRVGGGANVLTF. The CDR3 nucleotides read TGTGCCAGCAACAGGGTGGGAGGAGGGGCCAACGTCCTGACTTTC.

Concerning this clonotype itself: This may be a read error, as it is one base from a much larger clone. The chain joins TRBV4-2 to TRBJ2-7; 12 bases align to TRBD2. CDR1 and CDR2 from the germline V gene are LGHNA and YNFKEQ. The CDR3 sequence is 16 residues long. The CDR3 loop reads CASIQDPTSGSYEQYF. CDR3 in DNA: TGTGCCAGCATCCAAGATCCGACTAGCGGGAGCTACGAGCAGTACTTC.

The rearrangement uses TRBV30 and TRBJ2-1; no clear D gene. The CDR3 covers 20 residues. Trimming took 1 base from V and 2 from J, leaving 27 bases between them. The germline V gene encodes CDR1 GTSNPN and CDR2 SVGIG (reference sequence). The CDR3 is CAWSEAEGPLKSGPYNEQFF. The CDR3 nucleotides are TGTGCCTGGAGTGAAGCCGAAGGACCCCTAAAGTCGGGCCCCTACAATGAGCAGTTCTTC.

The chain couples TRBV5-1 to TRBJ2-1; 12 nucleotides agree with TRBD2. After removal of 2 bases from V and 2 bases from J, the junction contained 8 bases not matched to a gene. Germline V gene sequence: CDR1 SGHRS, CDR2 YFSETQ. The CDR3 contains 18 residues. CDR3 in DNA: TGCGCCAGCAGCTTTTTAGGACTAGCGGGGACTACCTACAATGAGCAGTTCTTC. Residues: CASSFLGLAGTTYNEQFF.

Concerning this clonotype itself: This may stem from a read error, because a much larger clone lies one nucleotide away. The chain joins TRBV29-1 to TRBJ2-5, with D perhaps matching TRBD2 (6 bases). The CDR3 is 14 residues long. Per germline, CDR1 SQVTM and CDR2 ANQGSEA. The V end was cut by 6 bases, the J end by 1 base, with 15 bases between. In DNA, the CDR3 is TGCAGCGTGGCTGGTGGGGAGGTCCAAGAGACCCAGTACTTC. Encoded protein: CSVAGGEVQETQYF.

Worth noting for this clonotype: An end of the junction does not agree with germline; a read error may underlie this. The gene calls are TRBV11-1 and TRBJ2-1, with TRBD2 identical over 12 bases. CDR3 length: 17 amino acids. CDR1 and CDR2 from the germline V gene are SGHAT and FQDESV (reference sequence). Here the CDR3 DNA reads TGTGCCAGCAGCTCCCCCTCGACTAGCGGGAGTCGAAATGAGCAGTTATTC. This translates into CASSSPSTSGSRNEQLF. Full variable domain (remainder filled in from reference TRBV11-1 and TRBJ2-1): EAEVAQSPRYKITEKSQAVAFWCDPISGHATLYWYRQILGQGPELLVQFQDESVVDDSQLPKDRFSAERLKGVDSTLKIQPAELGDSAMYLCASSSPSTSGSRNEQLFGPGTRLTVL.

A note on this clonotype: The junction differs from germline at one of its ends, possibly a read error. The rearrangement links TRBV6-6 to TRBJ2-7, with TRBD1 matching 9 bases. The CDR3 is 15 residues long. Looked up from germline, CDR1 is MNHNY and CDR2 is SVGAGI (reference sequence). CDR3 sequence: CASSYVGTGTYEQYF. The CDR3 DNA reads TGTGCCAGTAGTTACGTCGGGACAGGGACCTACGAGCAGTACTTC.

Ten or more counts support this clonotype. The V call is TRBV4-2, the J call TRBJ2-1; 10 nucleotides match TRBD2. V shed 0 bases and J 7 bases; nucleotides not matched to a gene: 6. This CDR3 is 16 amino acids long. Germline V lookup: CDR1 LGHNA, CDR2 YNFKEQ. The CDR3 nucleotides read TGTGCCAGCAGCCAAGACCCCCTAGCGGGAGAGAATGAGCAGTTCTTC. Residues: CASSQDPLAGENEQFF.

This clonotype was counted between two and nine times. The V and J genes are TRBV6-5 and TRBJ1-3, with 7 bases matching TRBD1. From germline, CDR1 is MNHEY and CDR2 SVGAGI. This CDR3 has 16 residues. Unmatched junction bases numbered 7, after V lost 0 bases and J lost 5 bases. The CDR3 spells CASSYSAAGGRNTIYF. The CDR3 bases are TGTGCCAGCAGTTACTCAGCCGCAGGGGGGAGAAACACCATATATTTT.

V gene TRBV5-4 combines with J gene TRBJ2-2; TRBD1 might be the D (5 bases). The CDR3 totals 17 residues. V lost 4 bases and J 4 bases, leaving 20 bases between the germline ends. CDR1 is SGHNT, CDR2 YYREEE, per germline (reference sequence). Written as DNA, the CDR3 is TGTGCCAGCAGCCCCTTGGGGCCCAAAGAAGTCACCGGGGAGCTGTTTTTT. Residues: CASSPLGPKEVTGELFF. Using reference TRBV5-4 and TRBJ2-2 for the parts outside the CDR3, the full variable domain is ETGVTQSPTHLIKTRGQQVTLRCSSQSGHNTVSWYQQALGQGPQFIFQYYREEENGRGNFPPRFSGLQFPNYSSELNVNALELDDSALYLCASSPLGPKEVTGELFFGEGSRLTVL.

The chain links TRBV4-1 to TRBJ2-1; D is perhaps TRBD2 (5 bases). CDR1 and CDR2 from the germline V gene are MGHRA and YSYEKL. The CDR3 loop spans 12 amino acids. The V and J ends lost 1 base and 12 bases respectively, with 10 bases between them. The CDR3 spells CASSQAGDVQFF. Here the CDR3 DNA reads TGCGCCAGCAGCCAAGCCGGGGATGTGCAGTTCTTC.

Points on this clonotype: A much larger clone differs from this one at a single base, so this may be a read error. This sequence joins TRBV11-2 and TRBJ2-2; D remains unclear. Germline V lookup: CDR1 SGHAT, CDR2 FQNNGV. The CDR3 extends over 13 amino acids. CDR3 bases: TGTGCCAGCGGCTTAGAAGGCACCGGGGAGCTGTTTTTT. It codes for CASGLEGTGELFF.

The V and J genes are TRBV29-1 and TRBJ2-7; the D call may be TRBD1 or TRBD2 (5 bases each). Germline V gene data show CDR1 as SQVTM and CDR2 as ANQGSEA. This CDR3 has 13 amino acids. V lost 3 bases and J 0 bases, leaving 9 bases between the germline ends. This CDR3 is CSVDEGRSYEQYF. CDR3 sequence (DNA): TGCAGCGTTGATGAGGGGCGCTCCTACGAGCAGTACTTC.

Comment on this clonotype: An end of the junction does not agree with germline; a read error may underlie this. The CDR3 here is CATSFGQGLSF. Here the CDR3 DNA reads TGTGCCACCAGCTTCGGACAGGGGCTCTCCTTT. The chain is built from TRBV13 and TRBJ1-6, with TRBD1 matching over 9 bases. The CDR3 is 11 residues long. CDR1 is PRHDT and CDR2 is FYEKMQ in the germline V gene (reference sequence).

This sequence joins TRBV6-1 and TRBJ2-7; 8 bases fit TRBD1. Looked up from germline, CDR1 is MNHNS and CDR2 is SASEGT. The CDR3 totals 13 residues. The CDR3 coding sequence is TGTGGAATTTCGACGGGACAGGCGGGCGAGCAGTACTTC. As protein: CGISTGQAGEQYF.

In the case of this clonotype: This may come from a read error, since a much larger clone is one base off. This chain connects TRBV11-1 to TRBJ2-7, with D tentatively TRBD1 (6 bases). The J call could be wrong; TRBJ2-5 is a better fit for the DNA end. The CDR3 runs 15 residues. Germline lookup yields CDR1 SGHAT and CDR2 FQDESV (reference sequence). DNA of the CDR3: TGTGCCAGCAGCTCACGGTTGACAGGACGGGAGACCCAGTACTTC. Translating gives CASSSRLTGRETQYF.

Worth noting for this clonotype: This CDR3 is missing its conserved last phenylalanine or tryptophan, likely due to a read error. The CDR3 DNA sequence: TGCAGCGTTTCCGGAGGGCCGGTGGGAGATACGCAGTATTCT. Amino acids: CSVSGGPVGDTQYS. The chain recombines TRBV29-1 with TRBJ2-3; perhaps TRBD2 as D (6 bases). This CDR3 has 14 amino acids. V was clipped by 5 bases and J by 5 bases, with 17 bases between them. CDR1 is SQVTM, CDR2 ANQGSEA, per germline.

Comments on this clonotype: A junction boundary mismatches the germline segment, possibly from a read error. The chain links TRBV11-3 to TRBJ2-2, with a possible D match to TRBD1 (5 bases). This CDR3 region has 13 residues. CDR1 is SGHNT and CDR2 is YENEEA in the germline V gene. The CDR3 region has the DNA TGTGCTAGCAGCCCAGGGTTTTCCGGGGAGCTGTTTTTT. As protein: CASSPGFSGELFF.

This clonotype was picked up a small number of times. The CDR3 reads CASSMAGTYNEQFF. DNA of the CDR3: TGCGCCAGCAGCATGGCAGGGACCTACAATGAGCAGTTCTTC. The rearrangement uses TRBV4-1 and TRBJ2-1, with D possibly being TRBD1 (5 bases). This CDR3 spans 14 amino acids. V was trimmed by 5 bases and J by 2 bases, leaving 10 bases between them. Germline V gives CDR1 MGHRA, CDR2 YSYEKL.

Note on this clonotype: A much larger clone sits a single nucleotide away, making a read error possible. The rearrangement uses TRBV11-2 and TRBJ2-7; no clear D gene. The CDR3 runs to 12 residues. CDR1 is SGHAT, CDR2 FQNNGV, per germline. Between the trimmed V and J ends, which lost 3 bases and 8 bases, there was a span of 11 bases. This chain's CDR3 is CASSFQVGKQYF. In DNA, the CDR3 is TGTGCCAGCAGCTTCCAAGTTGGCAAGCAGTACTTC. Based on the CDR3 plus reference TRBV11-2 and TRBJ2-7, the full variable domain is EAGVAQSPRYKIIEKRQSVAFWCNPISGHATLYWYQQILGQGPKLLIQFQNNGVVDDSQLPKDRFSAERLKGVDSTLKIQPAKLEDSAVYLCASSFQVGKQYFGPGTRLTVT.

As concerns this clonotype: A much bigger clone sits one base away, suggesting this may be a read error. This CDR3 is CASSQAGLTEVFF. The CDR3 nucleotides read TGTGCCAGCAGTCAGGCAGGGCTGACTGAAGTTTTCTTT. The gene calls are TRBV11-2 and TRBJ1-1, with D perhaps matching TRBD1 (5 bases). There are 13 residues in the CDR3. Looked up from germline, CDR1 is SGHAT and CDR2 is FQNNGV.

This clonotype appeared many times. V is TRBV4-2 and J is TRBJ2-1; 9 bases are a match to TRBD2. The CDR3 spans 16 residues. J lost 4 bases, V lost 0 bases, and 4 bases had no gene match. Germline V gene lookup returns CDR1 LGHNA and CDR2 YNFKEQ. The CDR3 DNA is TGTGCCAGCAGCCAAGACTTGGCGGGAGGGTACAATGAGCAGTTCTTC. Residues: CASSQDLAGGYNEQFF.

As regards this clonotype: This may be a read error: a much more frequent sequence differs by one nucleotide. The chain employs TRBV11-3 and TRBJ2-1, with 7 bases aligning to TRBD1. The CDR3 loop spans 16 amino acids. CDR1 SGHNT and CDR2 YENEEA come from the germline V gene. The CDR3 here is CANSKGDGTVYNEQFF. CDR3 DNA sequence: TGTGCCAACAGCAAAGGCGACGGGACAGTTTACAATGAGCAGTTCTTC.

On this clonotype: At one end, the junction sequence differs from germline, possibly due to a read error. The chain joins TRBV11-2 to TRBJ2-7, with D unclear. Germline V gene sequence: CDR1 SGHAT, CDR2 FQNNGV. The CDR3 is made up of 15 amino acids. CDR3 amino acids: CATSLPETSFYQQYF. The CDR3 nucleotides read TGTGCCACCAGCTTACCCGAGACTTCTTTCTACCAGCAGTACTTC.